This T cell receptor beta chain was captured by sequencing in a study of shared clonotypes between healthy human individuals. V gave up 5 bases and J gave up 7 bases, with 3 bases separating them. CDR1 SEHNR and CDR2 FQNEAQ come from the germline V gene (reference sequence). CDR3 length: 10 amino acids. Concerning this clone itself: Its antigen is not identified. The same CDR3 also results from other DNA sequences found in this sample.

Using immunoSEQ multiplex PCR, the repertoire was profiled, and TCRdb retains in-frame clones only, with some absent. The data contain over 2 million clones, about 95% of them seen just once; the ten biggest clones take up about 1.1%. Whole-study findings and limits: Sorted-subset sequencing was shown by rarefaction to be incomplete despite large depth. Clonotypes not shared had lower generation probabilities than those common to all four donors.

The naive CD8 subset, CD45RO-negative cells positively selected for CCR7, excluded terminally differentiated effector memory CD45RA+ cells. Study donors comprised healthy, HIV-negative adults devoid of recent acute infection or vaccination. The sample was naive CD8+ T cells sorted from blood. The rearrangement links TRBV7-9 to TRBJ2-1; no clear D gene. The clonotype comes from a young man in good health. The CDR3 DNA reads TGTGCCAGCAGCCAGAATGAGCAGTTCTTC. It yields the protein CASSQNEQFF.